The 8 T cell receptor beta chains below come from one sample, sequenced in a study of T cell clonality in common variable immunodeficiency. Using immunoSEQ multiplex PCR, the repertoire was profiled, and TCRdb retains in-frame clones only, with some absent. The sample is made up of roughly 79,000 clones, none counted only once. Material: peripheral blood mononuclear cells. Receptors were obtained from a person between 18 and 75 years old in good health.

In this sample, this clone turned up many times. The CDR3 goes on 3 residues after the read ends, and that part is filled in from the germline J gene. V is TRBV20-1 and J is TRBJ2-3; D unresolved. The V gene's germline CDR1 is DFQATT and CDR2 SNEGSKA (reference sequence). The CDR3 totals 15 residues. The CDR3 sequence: CSARSPLAVPGTQYF. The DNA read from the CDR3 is TGCAGTGCTAGGAGCCCTCTGGCGGTCCCCGGAACG.

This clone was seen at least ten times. The CDR3 reads CASSPGQGMYYGYTF. The CDR3 bases that were read are TGCGCCAGCAGCCCAGGACAGGGGATGTACTATGGC. The chain uses TRBV5-1 and TRBJ1-2, with 9 bases identical to TRBD1. The missing CDR3 end, 3 residues past where the read stops, is filled in from the germline J gene. Germline V gene data show CDR1 as SGHRS and CDR2 as YFSETQ. After removal of 4 bases from V and 3 bases from J, the junction contained 7 bases not matched to a gene. The CDR3 extends over 15 amino acids.

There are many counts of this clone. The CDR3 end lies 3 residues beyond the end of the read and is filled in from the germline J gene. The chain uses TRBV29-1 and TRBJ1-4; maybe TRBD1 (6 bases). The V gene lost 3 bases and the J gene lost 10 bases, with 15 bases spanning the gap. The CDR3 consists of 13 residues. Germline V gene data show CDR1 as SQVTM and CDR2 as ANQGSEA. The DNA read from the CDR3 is TGCAGCGTTGATAAGGGGGGGGTTGGAAAA. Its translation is CSVDKGGVGK. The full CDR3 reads CSVDKGGVGKLFF. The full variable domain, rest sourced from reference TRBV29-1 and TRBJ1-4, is SAVISQKPSRDICQRGTSLTIQCQVDSQVTMMFWYRQQPGQSLTLIATANQGSEATYESGFVIDKFPISRPNLTFSTLTVSNMSPEDSSIYLCSVDKGGVGKLFFGSGTQLSVL.

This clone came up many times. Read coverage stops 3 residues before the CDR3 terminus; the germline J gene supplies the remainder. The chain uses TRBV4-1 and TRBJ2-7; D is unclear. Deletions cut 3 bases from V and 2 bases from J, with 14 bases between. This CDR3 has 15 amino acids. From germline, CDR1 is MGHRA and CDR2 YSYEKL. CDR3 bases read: TGCGCCAGCAGCCACCCGCCCGGCGGAACCTACGAG. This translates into CASSHPPGGTYE. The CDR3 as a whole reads CASSHPPGGTYEQYF.

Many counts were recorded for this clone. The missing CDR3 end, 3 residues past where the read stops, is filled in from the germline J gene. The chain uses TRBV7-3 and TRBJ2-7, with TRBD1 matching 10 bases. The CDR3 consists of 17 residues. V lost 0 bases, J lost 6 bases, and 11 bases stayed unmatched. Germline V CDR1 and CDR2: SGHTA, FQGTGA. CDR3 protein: CASSLTGQGSSTFEQYF. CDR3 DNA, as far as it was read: TGTGCCAGCAGCTTAACGGGACAGGGGTCGTCAACCTTCGAG.

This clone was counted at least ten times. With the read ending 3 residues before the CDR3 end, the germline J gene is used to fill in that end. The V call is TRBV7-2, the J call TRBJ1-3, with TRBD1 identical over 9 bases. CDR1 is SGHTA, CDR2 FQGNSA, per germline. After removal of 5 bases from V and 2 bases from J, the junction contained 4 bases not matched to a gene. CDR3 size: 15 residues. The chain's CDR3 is CASSPTGGTGNTIYF. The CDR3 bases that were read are TGTGCCAGCAGCCCTACAGGGGGCACTGGAAACACC.

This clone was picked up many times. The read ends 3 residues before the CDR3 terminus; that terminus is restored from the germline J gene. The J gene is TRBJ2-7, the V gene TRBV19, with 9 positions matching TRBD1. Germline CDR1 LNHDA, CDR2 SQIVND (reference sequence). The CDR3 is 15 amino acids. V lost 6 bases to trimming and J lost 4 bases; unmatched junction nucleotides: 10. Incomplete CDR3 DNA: TGTGCCAGTAGCTACCGCGGACAGGGGATTTACGAG. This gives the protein CASSYRGQGIYE. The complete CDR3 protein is CASSYRGQGIYEQYF.

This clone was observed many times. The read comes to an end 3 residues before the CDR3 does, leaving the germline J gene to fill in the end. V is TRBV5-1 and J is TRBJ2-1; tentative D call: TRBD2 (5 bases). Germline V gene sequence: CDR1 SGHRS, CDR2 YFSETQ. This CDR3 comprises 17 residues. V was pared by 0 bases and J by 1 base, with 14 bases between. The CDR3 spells CASSLERSGVSYNEQFF. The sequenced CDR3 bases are TGCGCCAGCAGCTTGGAACGGTCCGGGGTATCCTACAATGAG.